The source of this TCR beta chain is a study of blood T cell repertoires in COVID-19. Study overall: Researchers got acute and convalescent COVID-19 samples from the United States, Italy and Spain. PBMCs, B-cell-depleted T cells, or T cells provided the cDNA or gDNA that made up the material.

Authors' data handling: The assay estimated nucleated cells by amplifying reference gene primers. Here immunoSEQ multiplex PCR was the method, and the copy in TCRdb shows in-frame clones only, minus some. V and J calls and clone size come straight from that table; D and trimming were deduced from the DNA. The sample contains fewer than 200,000 clones, 81% of which appear only once. The CDR3 covers 16 residues. CDR1 is LNHDA, CDR2 SQIVND, per germline (reference sequence). Trimming pared 1 base from V and 4 bases from J, leaving 13 bases between. Source material: peripheral blood. This sequence was found in a woman older than 75 with COVID-19, enrolled during active disease. The chain recombines TRBV19 with TRBJ2-2; D possibly corresponds to TRBD1 (6 bases). CDR3 protein: CASSIGPGEGTGELFF. The CDR3 bases are TGTGCCAGTAGTATAGGGCCAGGGGAAGGCACCGGGGAGCTGTTTTTT.